The rows below give T cell receptor beta chains drawn from one sample of a study of blood T cell repertoires in COVID-19. Sequencing used immunoSEQ multiplex PCR; TCRdb keeps in-frame clones, though not all of them. The repertoire includes approximately 210,000 clones, approximately 78% of them detected once, and roughly 12% sits in the top ten. The sequenced material came from peripheral blood. The receptors come from a woman aged 40 to 50 with acute or convalescent COVID-19. The conserved cysteine and the conserved F or W are not part of the CDR3 here.

TRBV5-6 ASSPRGILTPETQY
TRBV6-6 ASSQTSGGYPLSTDTQY
TRBV2 ASREGQRSNEKLF
TRBV10-3 AMGGELTDTQY
TRBV7-9 ASSLGADEQF
TRBV3-1/TRBV3-2 ASSAQGQSRPLGEAF
TRBV5-6 ASSFLQGADEKLF
TRBV2 ASSDGGALETQY
TRBV19 ASSRQGRNTEAF
TRBV23-1 ASREKDRGPDIQY
TRBV2 ASRRTGDTGELF
TRBV15 ATSSFWTSGRGEQF
TRBV27 ASSSSLRPDYNEQF
TRBV6-2/TRBV6-3 ASSPTGDGGETQY
TRBV5-6 ASISRTGFGGEQY
TRBV4-1 ASSQSGIQGYDGYT
TRBV15 ATSRTLGQGVYEQY
TRBV19 ASRLAGDRADTQY
TRBV6-5 ASTGDRATGELF
TRBV6-1 ASSDGRQT
TRBV5-6 ASSLGQSIGGYT
TRBV10-3 AITSTGGGNYGYT
TRBV4-1 ASSQDSGYRDTQY
TRBV12-5 ASGWGTAQETQY
TRBV7-8 ASSLATGLQPQH
TRBV7-2 ASRPTGREIRETQY
TRBV19 ASRSQSNTEAF
TRBV4-2 ASSQVSGGDSTDTQY
TRBV27 ASSTYTGDGGTGELF
TRBV5-1 ASSSSTGTGLLRAF
TRBV19 ASSRQGNTEAF
TRBV21-1 ASSTRGIEDTIY
TRBV5-4 ASSLRQGTDTQY
TRBV19 ASSKTATNEKLF
TRBV30 AWSVLGTQY
TRBV6-4 GTGSGNTIY
TRBV5-1 ASSLGQARAVNEKLF
TRBV6-1 ASSEAGGYSPLH
TRBV6-5 ASSRQLQETQY
TRBV2 ASSEGSFPQTGGTQY